These 4 T cell receptor beta chains share one sample of origin, sequenced in a study of blood T cell repertoires in COVID-19. The protocol was immunoSEQ multiplex PCR, while the TCRdb copy is restricted to in-frame clones and leaves out a portion. The table includes about 64,000 clones, about 86% detected once. The source material was peripheral blood. Receptors were obtained from a man aged 40-50 years with acute or convalescent COVID-19.

J is TRBJ1-2 and V is TRBV9; 9 bases align to TRBD1. Germline CDR1 SGDLS, CDR2 YYNGEE. This CDR3 comprises 14 residues. The V gene end was trimmed by 2 bases and the J gene end by 7 bases; junction bases not matched to a gene: 6. In DNA, the CDR3 is TGTGCCAGCAGCGTGTCCGGGACAGGGAGTGGCTACACCTTC. It yields the protein CASSVSGTGSGYTF.

CDR3: CASSSPLAGGQETQYF. CDR3 in DNA: TGTGCCAGCAGCTCCCCCCTAGCGGGGGGCCAAGAGACCCAGTACTTC. The rearrangement joins TRBV11-2 to TRBJ2-5; the match to TRBD2 covers 11 bases. The V segment lost 4 bases and the J segment 1 base; nucleotides outside the gene matches: 5. Germline CDR1 reads SGHAT; CDR2 reads FQNNGV. CDR3 size: 16 residues.

The gene calls are TRBV19 and TRBJ1-4; TRBD1 matches at 8 bases. Trimming at V came to 4 bases and at J to 3 bases, leaving 1 base not matched to a gene. The CDR3 extends over 14 amino acids. Germline-derived CDR1 and CDR2 are LNHDA and SQIVND (reference sequence). The CDR3 bases are TGTGCCAGTAGTACGACAGGGGCTAATGAAAAACTGTTTTTT. This sequence encodes CASSTTGANEKLFF.

J is TRBJ2-1 and V is TRBV5-1; D remains unclear. This CDR3 is built from 15 residues. Germline CDR1 is SGHRS and CDR2 is YFSETQ. The germline V and J ends were trimmed by 6 bases and 4 bases, with 17 bases remaining between them. The CDR3 DNA sequence: TGCGCCAGCACCCCTACCACGGCAGCGTACAATGAGCAGTTCTTC. Translated, it gives CASTPTTAAYNEQFF. Full variable domain (remainder filled in from reference TRBV5-1 and TRBJ2-1): KAGVTQTPRYLIKTRGQQVTLSCSPISGHRSVSWYQQTPGQGLQFLFEYFSETQRNKGNFPGRFSGRQFSNSRSEMNVSTLELGDSALYLCASTPTTAAYNEQFFGPGTRLTVL.